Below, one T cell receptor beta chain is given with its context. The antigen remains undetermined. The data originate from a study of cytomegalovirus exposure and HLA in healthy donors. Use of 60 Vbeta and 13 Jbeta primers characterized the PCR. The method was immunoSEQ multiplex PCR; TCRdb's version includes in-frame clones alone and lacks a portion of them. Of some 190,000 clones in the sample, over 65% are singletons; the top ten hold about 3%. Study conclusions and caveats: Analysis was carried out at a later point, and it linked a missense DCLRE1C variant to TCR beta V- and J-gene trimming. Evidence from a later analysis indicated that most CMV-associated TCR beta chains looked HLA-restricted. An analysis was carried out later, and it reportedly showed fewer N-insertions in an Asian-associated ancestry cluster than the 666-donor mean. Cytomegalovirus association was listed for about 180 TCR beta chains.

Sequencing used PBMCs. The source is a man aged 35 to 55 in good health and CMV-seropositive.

The CDR3 spells CASSFGAGGGTGELFF. DNA of the CDR3: TGTGCCAGCAGCTTTGGAGCGGGAGGCGGTACCGGGGAGCTGTTTTTT. The chain recombines TRBV5-6 with TRBJ2-2; 9 bases are a match to TRBD2. CDR3 length: 16 residues. In germline, CDR1 is SGHDT, CDR2 YYEEEE. The junction had 7 bases not matched to a gene; V was cut back by 2 bases and J by 5 bases.